This T cell receptor beta chain originates from a study of B cell selection in AIRE deficiency. Study-wide points: TCRbeta-only data showed around 39% of shared healthy Treg sequences in healthy Tconv.

The CDR3 consists of 15 residues. V dropped 5 bases and J dropped 3 bases, with 16 bases sitting between them. Germline lookup yields CDR1 SGHNT and CDR2 YENEEA. Regulatory T cells were sorted as CD4+CD25hiCD127low/negative. Method: immunoSEQ multiplex PCR; TCRdb's copy keeps in-frame clones and lacks some. Here the sample spans 23,000 or so clones, around nine tenths being singletons. Of note for this clone: Its target is not known.

The source material was CD4+CD25+ Tregs sorted from PBMCs. The receptor's source is a human donor in good health. The chain combines TRBV11-3 with TRBJ1-1; tentatively, D is TRBD1 (6 bases). The CDR3 loop is CASSLLAGADTEAFF. CDR3 coding DNA: TGTGCCAGCAGCCTCCTGGCGGGGGCGGACACTGAAGCTTTCTTT.